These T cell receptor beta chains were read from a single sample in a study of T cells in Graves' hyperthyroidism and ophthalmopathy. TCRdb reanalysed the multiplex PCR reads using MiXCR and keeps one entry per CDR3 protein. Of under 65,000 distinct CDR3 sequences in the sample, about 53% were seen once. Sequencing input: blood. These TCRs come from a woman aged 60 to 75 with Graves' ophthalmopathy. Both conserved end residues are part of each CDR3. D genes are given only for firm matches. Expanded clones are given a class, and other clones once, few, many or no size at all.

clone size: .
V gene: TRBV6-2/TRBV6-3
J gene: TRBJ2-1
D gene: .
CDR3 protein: CASAISRGASREQFF
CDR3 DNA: TGTGCCAGCGCCATCAGCAGGGGGGCGAGTAGGGAGCAGTTCTTC

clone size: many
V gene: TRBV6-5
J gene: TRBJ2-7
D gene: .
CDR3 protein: CASRQGRYEQYF
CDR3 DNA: TGTGCCAGCAGACAGGGAAGATACGAGCAGTACTTC

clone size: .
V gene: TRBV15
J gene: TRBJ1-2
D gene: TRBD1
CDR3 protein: CATSREPRQGIYTF
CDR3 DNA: TGTGCCACCAGCAGAGAACCTCGACAGGGTATCTACACCTTC

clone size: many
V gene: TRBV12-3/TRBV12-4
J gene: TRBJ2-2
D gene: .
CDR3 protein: CASSFLAGRIGELFF
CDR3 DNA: TGTGCCAGCAGTTTTTTAGCAGGGCGGATCGGGGAGCTGTTTTTT

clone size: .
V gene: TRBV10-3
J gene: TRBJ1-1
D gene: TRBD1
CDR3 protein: CAISATGVSAEAFF
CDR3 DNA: TGTGCCATCAGCGCAACAGGGGTCTCTGCTGAAGCTTTCTTT

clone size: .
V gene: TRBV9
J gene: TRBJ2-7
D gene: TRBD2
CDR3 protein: CASSVGTSRTYEQYF
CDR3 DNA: TGTGCCAGCAGCGTAGGGACTAGCAGGACCTACGAGCAGTACTTC

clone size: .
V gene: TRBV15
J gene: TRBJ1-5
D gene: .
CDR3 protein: CATSRDHNQPQHF
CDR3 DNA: TGTGCCACCAGCAGAGATCACAATCAGCCCCAGCATTTT

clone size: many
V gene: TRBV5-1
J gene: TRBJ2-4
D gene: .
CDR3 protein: CASPQQGAKNIQYF
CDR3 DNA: TGCGCCAGCCCTCAGCAGGGGGCCAAAAACATTCAGTACTTC

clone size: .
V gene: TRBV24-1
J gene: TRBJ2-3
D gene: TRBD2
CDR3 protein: CATSAGPRNLRLAGGYSTDTQYF
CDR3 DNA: TGTGCCACCAGTGCTGGACCCAGGAACCTCAGGCTAGCGGGAGGATATAGCACAGATACGCAGTATTTT

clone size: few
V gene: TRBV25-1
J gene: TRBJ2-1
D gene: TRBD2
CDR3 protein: CASSEWEGGGSYNEQFF
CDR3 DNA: TGTGCCAGCAGTGAATGGGAGGGTGGCGGCTCCTACAATGAGCAGTTCTTC

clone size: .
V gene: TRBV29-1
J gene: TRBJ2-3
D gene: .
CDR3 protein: CSAEEETSTDTQYF
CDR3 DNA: TGCAGCGCCGAGGAGGAAACCTCCACAGATACGCAGTATTTT

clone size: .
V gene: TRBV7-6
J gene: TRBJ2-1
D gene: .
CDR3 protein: CASSPGLYRAGRDEQFF
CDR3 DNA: TGTGCCAGCAGCCCTGGTTTGTATAGGGCTGGACGAGATGAGCAGTTCTTC

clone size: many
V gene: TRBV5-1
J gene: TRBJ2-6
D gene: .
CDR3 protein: CASRLPRRAGDSGANVLTF
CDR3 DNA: TGCGCCAGCCGACTCCCTAGACGAGCCGGAGACTCTGGGGCCAACGTCCTGACTTTC

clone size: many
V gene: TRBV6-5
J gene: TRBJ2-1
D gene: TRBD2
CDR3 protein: CASTVSGGDEQFF
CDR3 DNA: TGTGCCAGCACCGTTAGCGGGGGGGATGAGCAGTTCTTC

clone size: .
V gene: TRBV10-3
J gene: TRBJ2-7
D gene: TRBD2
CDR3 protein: CAITSSGRVYEQYF
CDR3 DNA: TGTGCCATCACCTCTAGCGGGAGGGTTTACGAGCAGTACTTC

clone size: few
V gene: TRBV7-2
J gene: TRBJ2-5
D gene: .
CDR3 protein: CASSTGETQYF
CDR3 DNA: TGTGCCAGCAGCACCGGAGAGACCCAGTACTTC

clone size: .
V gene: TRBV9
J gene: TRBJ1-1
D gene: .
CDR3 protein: CASSVLAGTGFTEAFF
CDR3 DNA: TGTGCCAGCAGCGTTCTCGCCGGAACAGGGTTCACTGAAGCTTTCTTT

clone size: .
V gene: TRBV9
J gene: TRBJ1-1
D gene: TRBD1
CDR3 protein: CASSADRVTEAFF
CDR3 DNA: TGTGCCAGCAGCGCGGACAGGGTCACTGAAGCTTTCTTT

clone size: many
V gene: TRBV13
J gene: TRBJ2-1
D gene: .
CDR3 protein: CASSLGVRSRFF
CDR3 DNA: TGTGCCAGCAGCTTAGGGGTCAGGAGTCGGTTCTTC

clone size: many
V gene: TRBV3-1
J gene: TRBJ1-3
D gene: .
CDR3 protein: CASSQVTRDFANTIYF
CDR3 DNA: TGTGCCAGCAGCCAAGTTACCCGGGACTTTGCAAACACCATATATTTT

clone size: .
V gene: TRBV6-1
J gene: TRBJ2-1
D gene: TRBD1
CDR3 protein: CASRPGTGDVRTDEQFF
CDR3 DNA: TGTGCCAGCAGACCCGGGACAGGGGACGTTAGGACAGATGAGCAGTTCTTC

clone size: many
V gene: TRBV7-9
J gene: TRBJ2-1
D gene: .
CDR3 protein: CASSLPDVYNEQFF
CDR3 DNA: TGTGCCAGCAGCTTACCCGACGTATACAATGAGCAGTTCTTC

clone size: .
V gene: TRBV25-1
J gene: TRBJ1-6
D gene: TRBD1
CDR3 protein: CATQGPLSYNSPLHF
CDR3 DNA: TGTGCTACACAGGGGCCTCTCTCCTATAATTCACCCCTCCACTTT